Listed here are 25 T cell receptor beta chains from one sample, sequenced in a study of neoadjuvant nivolumab and ipilimumab in lung cancer. Using immunoSEQ multiplex PCR, the repertoire was profiled, and TCRdb retains in-frame clones only, with some absent. The sample shows over 25,000 clones, about 92% of them seen only once. This material consisted of peripheral blood, taken after neoadjuvant nivolumab, alone or with ipilimumab, at or shortly before surgery. These receptors were collected from an adult with non-small cell lung cancer.

V usage is TRBV5-5 and J usage is TRBJ2-6; D ambiguous. Germline CDR1 reads SGHKS; CDR2 reads YYEKEE (reference sequence). The CDR3 sequence is 14 residues long. V shed 4 bases and J shed 0 bases, with 5 bases lying between them. CDR3 sequence (DNA): TGTGCCAGCAGCGCAGGCTCTGGGGCCAACGTCCTGACTTTC. Protein product: CASSAGSGANVLTF.

The chain has TRBV5-1 and TRBJ1-1; 7 bases agree with TRBD1. Germline CDR1 SGHRS, CDR2 YFSETQ. This CDR3 has 15 residues. After removal of 4 bases from V and 7 bases from J, the junction contained 13 bases not matched to a gene. CDR3 in DNA: TGCGCCAGCAGCCCAAACCCTCGGGACAGCTATGAAGCTTTCTTT. This gives the protein CASSPNPRDSYEAFF.

The chain has TRBV5-1 and TRBJ2-7; 10 positions match TRBD2. CDR3 length: 13 amino acids. Unmatched junction bases numbered 2, after V lost 3 bases and J lost 5 bases. In germline, CDR1 is SGHRS, CDR2 YFSETQ. The CDR3 region has the DNA TGCGCCAGCAGCTACAGCGGGAGGGACGAGCAGTACTTC. Encoded protein: CASSYSGRDEQYF.

The chain has TRBV5-6 and TRBJ1-2; tentatively, D is TRBD1 (5 bases). The CDR3 is made up of 15 amino acids. The V end lost 4 bases, the J end lost 6 bases, and 19 bases lay between the germline ends. Germline assignment: CDR1 SGHDT and CDR2 YYEEEE. The CDR3 DNA follows: TGTGCCAGCAGCGGTCCGGGCGGGGGAAGGGATGGCTACACCTTC. It translates to CASSGPGGGRDGYTF.

This sequence joins TRBV11-2 and TRBJ1-1; 8 bases agree with TRBD1. Germline V lookup: CDR1 SGHAT, CDR2 FQNNGV. V gave up 5 bases and J gave up 4 bases; unmatched junction bases: 3. This CDR3 comprises 13 residues. The CDR3 sequence is CASSPDRGTEAFF. The CDR3 DNA follows: TGTGCCAGCAGCCCAGACAGGGGCACTGAAGCTTTCTTT.

Here the CDR3 reads CASSLTGAATEAFF. The CDR3 nucleotides are TGTGCCAGCAGCTTAACAGGGGCAGCCACTGAAGCTTTCTTT. This chain links TRBV7-2 with TRBJ1-1; the match to TRBD1 covers 7 bases. With V trimmed by 2 bases and J by 4 bases, 4 bases remained unmatched. CDR3 length: 14 residues. Per germline, CDR1 SGHTA and CDR2 FQGNSA.

This chain links TRBV6-5 with TRBJ1-1; D is ambiguous. Trimming left V 5 bases short and J 1 base short, with 11 bases between. Germline V gene lookup returns CDR1 MNHEY and CDR2 SVGAGI. This CDR3 spans 14 amino acids. CDR3 coding DNA: TGTGCCAGCAGTGGTCACGCGAGGAACACTGAAGCTTTCTTT. Its protein is CASSGHARNTEAFF.

The CDR3 reads CASSSGGGYTF. CDR3 DNA: TGTGCCAGCAGTTCGGGGGGTGGCTACACCTTC. The chain is built from TRBV6-1 and TRBJ1-2, with D perhaps TRBD1 (5 bases). Germline lookup yields CDR1 MNHNS and CDR2 SASEGT. The CDR3 has 11 amino acids. V lost 5 bases to trimming and J lost 7 bases, with 8 bases between them.

The V and J genes are TRBV20-1 and TRBJ2-7; D remains unclear. This CDR3 spans 11 amino acids. V lost 7 bases and J lost 0, with 7 bases in between. The germline gives CDR1 DFQATT, CDR2 SNEGSKA (reference sequence). CDR3 sequence (DNA): TGCAGTGTTGGCATCTCCTACGAGCAGTACTTC. It is translated as CSVGISYEQYF.

The J gene is TRBJ2-7, the V gene TRBV2; D not certain. Trimming removed 4 bases at V and 3 bases at J, with 13 bases between. CDR3 size: 14 residues. The V gene's germline CDR1 is SNHLY and CDR2 FYNNEI. The CDR3 is CASSVGNLRYEQYF. The CDR3 coding sequence is TGTGCCAGCAGTGTGGGAAACTTGCGCTACGAGCAGTACTTC.

The genes are TRBV19 and TRBJ2-7; 7 positions agree with TRBD1. Germline assignment: CDR1 LNHDA and CDR2 SQIVND (reference sequence). Germline trimming cut 7 bases from V and 0 bases from J; bases unmatched to any gene: 6. The CDR3 length is 14 residues. The CDR3: CASKSRTGSYEQYF. The CDR3 DNA reads TGTGCCAGTAAATCACGGACAGGCTCCTACGAGCAGTACTTC.

The V call is TRBV5-1, the J call TRBJ2-7; D is possibly TRBD1 or TRBD2 (5 bases each). CDR3 length: 14 residues. Germline assignment: CDR1 SGHRS and CDR2 YFSETQ. V lost 3 bases, J lost 2 bases, and 12 bases lay in between. CDR3 sequence (DNA): TGCGCCAGCAGCTCCGGGACGGCTCCCTACGAGCAGTACTTC. It encodes CASSSGTAPYEQYF.

This chain connects TRBV11-2 to TRBJ2-2, with unresolved D. This CDR3 region has 14 residues. The germline V gene encodes CDR1 SGHAT and CDR2 FQNNGV. Trimming left V 7 bases short and J 2 bases short, with 11 bases between. CDR3 sequence: CASTKLSNTGELFF. CDR3 nucleotide sequence: TGTGCCAGCACCAAATTGTCAAACACCGGGGAGCTGTTTTTT.

J is TRBJ1-3 and V is TRBV6-1; tentatively, D is TRBD1 (6 bases). Germline V gene lookup returns CDR1 MNHNS and CDR2 SASEGT. The ends were cut back, 3 bases at V and 4 bases at J, with 10 bases in the middle. The length of the CDR3 is 14 residues. For the CDR3, the DNA is TGTGCCAGCAGTGACCCAGGGGCCGGAAACACCATATATTTT. Encoded protein: CASSDPGAGNTIYF.

This clone was counted a single time. The CDR3 loop is CASSTGRSGELFF. The CDR3 region has the DNA TGTGCCAGCAGTACGGGGCGGTCCGGGGAGCTGTTTTTT. This chain connects TRBV6-1 to TRBJ2-2, with D possibly being TRBD1 or TRBD2 (5 bases each). Trimming removed 5 bases from V and 6 bases from J, with 10 bases in between. CDR1 MNHNS and CDR2 SASEGT come from the germline V gene. This CDR3 has 13 amino acids.

The V call is TRBV7-9, the J call TRBJ2-3, with TRBD2 identical over 7 bases. The CDR3 sequence is 19 residues long. With 6 bases clipped from V and 7 bases from J, the junction kept 25 bases outside the gene matches. Germline CDR1 reads SEHNR; CDR2 reads FQNEAQ (reference sequence). The CDR3 sequence: CASRPPLGFFAGDWNTQYF. The CDR3 nucleotides are TGTGCCAGCAGGCCCCCCCTGGGATTCTTTGCGGGAGACTGGAATACGCAGTATTTT.

V is TRBV5-4 and J is TRBJ1-2, with a tentative D call TRBD1 (5 bases). The CDR3 is 13 amino acids. Trimming removed 5 bases from V and 3 bases from J, with 11 bases in between. CDR1 is SGHNT, CDR2 YYREEE, per germline (reference sequence). CDR3: CASRRGVDYGYTF. CDR3 in DNA: TGTGCCAGCAGGCGAGGGGTCGACTATGGCTACACCTTC.

The chain recombines TRBV13 with TRBJ2-7; 9 bases fit TRBD1. The V gene's germline CDR1 is PRHDT and CDR2 FYEKMQ (reference sequence). V shed 3 bases and J 7 bases; nucleotides not matched to a gene: 1. The CDR3 is 12 amino acids. The DNA of the CDR3 is TGTGCCAGCAGCTTCGGACAGGGGGAGCAGTACTTC. This gives the protein CASSFGQGEQYF.

This CDR3 is CASSPRTSGSEEQFF. CDR3 DNA: TGCGCCAGCAGCCCACGGACTAGCGGGAGTGAAGAGCAGTTCTTC. The chain is built from TRBV5-1 and TRBJ2-1; 13 positions agree with TRBD2. The V and J ends lost 4 bases and 10 bases, in that order; junction bases with no gene match: 8. Germline V gene sequence: CDR1 SGHRS, CDR2 YFSETQ. This CDR3 is built from 15 residues. The entire variable domain, with the rest obtained from reference TRBV5-1 and TRBJ2-1, is as follows: KAGVTQTPRYLIKTRGQQVTLSCSPISGHRSVSWYQQTPGQGLQFLFEYFSETQRNKGNFPGRFSGRQFSNSRSEMNVSTLELGDSALYLCASSPRTSGSEEQFFGPGTRLTVL.

The sample holds one count of this clone. This chain joins TRBV15 and TRBJ2-1, with D unclear. Trimming stripped 5 bases from V and 10 bases from J, with 15 bases between. Germline V gene lookup returns CDR1 LNHNV and CDR2 YYDKDF (reference sequence). The CDR3 consists of 13 residues. CDR3 sequence: CATSALGRREQFF. CDR3 bases: TGTGCCACCAGCGCCCTAGGACGTAGAGAGCAGTTCTTC.

V usage is TRBV7-9 and J usage is TRBJ2-2; D may be TRBD2 (5 bases). The CDR3 runs 17 residues. Trimming took off 6 bases at V and 0 bases at J, with 17 bases between the two ends. The germline V gene encodes CDR1 SEHNR and CDR2 FQNEAQ (reference sequence). CDR3 nucleotide sequence: TGTGCCAGCAGGCCCAGCTCCGGGGTCGCGAACACCGGGGAGCTGTTTTTT. Its protein is CASRPSSGVANTGELFF.

The chain couples TRBV29-1 to TRBJ2-3, with D perhaps assigned TRBD1 or TRBD2 (5 bases each). Looked up from germline, CDR1 is SQVTM and CDR2 is ANQGSEA. With 3 bases removed from V and 1 base from J, the gap between germline ends came to 20 bases. This CDR3 contains 17 residues. CDR3 coding DNA: TGCAGCGTTGATAGGGTTAGGGGAGTCGGGGGCACAGATACGCAGTATTTT. Amino acid sequence: CSVDRVRGVGGTDTQYF.

V usage is TRBV11-2 and J usage is TRBJ2-1; weak D call: TRBD1 (6 bases). The V gene lost 5 bases and the J gene lost 2 bases, with 16 bases spanning the gap. The CDR3 sequence is 16 residues long. The V gene's germline CDR1 is SGHAT and CDR2 FQNNGV. CDR3 residues: CASSPSPGTTYNEQFF. CDR3 coding DNA: TGTGCCAGCAGCCCTAGCCCTGGGACAACCTACAATGAGCAGTTCTTC.

The V call is TRBV19, the J call TRBJ2-2; D uncertain. The CDR3 is 14 amino acids. The germline CDR1 and CDR2 sequences are LNHDA and SQIVND (reference sequence). V was clipped by 1 base and J by 1 base, with 4 bases between them. CDR3 bases: TGTGCCAGTAGTATAGCAGGGAACACCGGGGAGCTGTTTTTT. It translates to CASSIAGNTGELFF. Complete variable domain (other parts from reference TRBV19 and TRBJ2-2): DGGITQSPKYLFRKEGQNVTLSCEQNLNHDAMYWYRQDPGQGLRLIYYSQIVNDFQKGDIAEGYSVSREKKESFPLTVTSAQKNPTAFYLCASSIAGNTGELFFGEGSRLTVL.

This chain links TRBV2 with TRBJ1-4; the D is unclear. CDR3 size: 13 residues. Germline V gene lookup returns CDR1 SNHLY and CDR2 FYNNEI. Trimming removed 6 bases at V and 8 bases at J, with 13 bases between. Here the CDR3 reads CASRMDPREKLFF. DNA for the CDR3: TGTGCCAGCAGAATGGACCCGAGGGAAAAACTGTTTTTT.